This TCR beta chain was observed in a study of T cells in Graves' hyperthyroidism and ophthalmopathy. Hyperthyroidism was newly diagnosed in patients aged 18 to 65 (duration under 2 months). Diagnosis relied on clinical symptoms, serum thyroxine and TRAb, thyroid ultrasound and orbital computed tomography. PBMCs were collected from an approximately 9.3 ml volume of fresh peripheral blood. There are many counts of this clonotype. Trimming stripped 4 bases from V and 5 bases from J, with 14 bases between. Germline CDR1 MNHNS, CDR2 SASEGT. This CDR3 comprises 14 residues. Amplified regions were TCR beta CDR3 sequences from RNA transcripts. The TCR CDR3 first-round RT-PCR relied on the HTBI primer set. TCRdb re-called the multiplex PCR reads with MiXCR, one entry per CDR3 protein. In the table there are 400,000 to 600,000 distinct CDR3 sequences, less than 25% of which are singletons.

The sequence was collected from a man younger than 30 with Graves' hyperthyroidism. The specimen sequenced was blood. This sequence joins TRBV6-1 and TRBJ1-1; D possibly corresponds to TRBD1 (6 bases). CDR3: CASSAKQGRTEAFF. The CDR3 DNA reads TGTGCCAGCAGTGCGAAACAGGGAAGGACTGAAGCTTTCTTT.